This is a list of T cell receptor beta chains from one sample in a study of blood T cell repertoires in COVID-19. Assay: immunoSEQ multiplex PCR; the TCRdb copy retains only in-frame clones and omits some. The table has roughly 150,000 clones, roughly 80% seen once; the top ten hold roughly 5.7%. Sequenced input: PBMCs or T cells enriched from blood (not recorded which). Receptor source: a woman aged 40 to 50 with acute COVID-19. Each CDR3 is given with its conserved first and last residue. D genes are given only for firm matches. Rows give clone size only sometimes, using once, few, many, or a class for an expanded clone.

J | size | D | V | CDR3 | DNA
TRBJ2-1 | once | TRBD2 | TRBV29-1 | CSVLFRAGVANEQFF | TGCAGCGTTCTCTTCCGAGCGGGAGTAGCCAATGAGCAGTTCTTC
TRBJ1-1 | once | - | TRBV19 | CASNQRRGNTEAFF | TGTGCCAGTAATCAGCGCCGGGGGAACACTGAAGCTTTCTTT
TRBJ1-2 | - | TRBD1 | TRBV5-1 | CASSPGQDGVAGGYTF | TGCGCCAGCAGCCCTGGACAGGATGGGGTTGCGGGTGGCTACACCTTC
TRBJ2-3 | - | - | TRBV19 | CASSIYPGITDTQYF | TGTGCCAGTAGTATCTATCCGGGAATCACAGATACGCAGTATTTT
TRBJ1-1 | few | - | TRBV6-5 | CASGRQRNTEAFF | TGTGCCAGCGGCCGGCAGCGGAACACTGAAGCTTTCTTT
TRBJ1-1 | - | - | TRBV19 | CASSIKRIRGAALAEAFF | TGTGCCAGTAGTATTAAGAGGATCAGGGGCGCAGCTCTGGCTGAAGCTTTCTTT
TRBJ2-3 | - | - | TRBV25-1 | CASSGTGSSTDTQYF | TGTGCCAGCAGTGGCACAGGGTCTAGCACAGATACGCAGTATTTT
TRBJ1-1 | - | TRBD1 | TRBV11-3 | CASSYSPGTGNTEAFF | TGTGCCAGCAGCTACAGTCCCGGGACAGGGAACACTGAAGCTTTCTTT
TRBJ2-4 | - | - | TRBV6-5 | CASSYNEDTLNIQYF | TGTGCCAGCAGTTACAACGAGGATACGTTAAACATTCAGTACTTC
TRBJ2-7 | - | TRBD2 | TRBV5-4 | CASSLVGTSGSYEQYF | TGTGCCAGCAGCTTGGTTGGGACTAGCGGATCCTACGAGCAGTACTTC
TRBJ1-3 | once | - | TRBV25-1 | CASSELGLRTGNTIYF | TGTGCCAGCAGTGAATTGGGCTTAAGAACTGGAAACACCATATATTTT
TRBJ2-6 | - | TRBD1 | TRBV29-1 | CSVGVGQAGANVLTF | TGCAGCGTTGGCGTGGGACAGGCTGGGGCCAACGTCCTGACTTTC
TRBJ2-3 | - | TRBD2 | TRBV7-9 | CASSSLTSGSGTDTQYF | TGTGCCAGCAGCTCTTTGACTAGCGGGTCGGGGACAGATACGCAGTATTTT
TRBJ2-2 | - | TRBD2 | TRBV3-1/TRBV3-2 | CASSRLTSGRNTGELFF | TGTGCCAGCAGCCGATTAACTAGCGGGAGGAACACCGGGGAGCTGTTTTTT
TRBJ1-6 | - | - | TRBV25-1 | CASSETAFWGEGVAPLHF | TGTGCCAGCAGTGAAACGGCGTTCTGGGGGGAAGGAGTCGCACCCCTCCACTTT
TRBJ1-2 | - | - | TRBV28 | CASRDSQNDNYTF | TGTGCCAGCAGGGACAGCCAAAACGATAACTACACCTTC
TRBJ1-2 | - | - | TRBV6-5 | CASSYQGGSDGYTF | TGTGCCAGCAGTTACCAGGGAGGCAGTGATGGCTACACCTTC
TRBJ1-1 | - | - | TRBV5-1 | CASSPGQPEAFF | TGCGCCAGCAGCCCTGGACAGCCTGAAGCTTTCTTT
TRBJ2-2 | - | - | TRBV7-2 | CASSLVGGDTGELFF | TGTGCCAGCAGCTTAGTGGGAGGTGACACCGGGGAGCTGTTTTTT
TRBJ2-1 | - | TRBD2 | TRBV4-1 | CASSPPTSENGDEQFF | TGCGCCAGCAGCCCCCCGACTAGCGAAAATGGGGATGAGCAGTTCTTC
TRBJ2-3 | - | - | TRBV14 | CASSETTFRQYF | TGTGCCAGCAGCGAAACTACATTTAGGCAGTATTTT
TRBJ1-1 | - | TRBD1 | TRBV6-5 | CASTTPGQGSEAFF | TGTGCCAGCACCACACCGGGACAGGGGTCTGAAGCTTTCTTT
TRBJ2-6 | - | TRBD2 | TRBV6-1 | CASSEVPGTSSPGANVLTF | TGTGCCAGCAGTGAAGTACCGGGGACTAGCTCACCTGGGGCCAACGTCCTGACTTTC
TRBJ1-1 | - | TRBD1 | TRBV28 | CASSLLTGAGDGEAFF | TGTGCCAGCAGTTTACTAACAGGGGCTGGGGATGGTGAAGCTTTCTTT
TRBJ2-2 | - | - | TRBV5-1 | CASSLLGSQGTGELFF | TGCGCCAGCAGCTTGTTGGGTTCCCAGGGCACCGGGGAGCTGTTTTTT
TRBJ2-2 | - | TRBD2 | TRBV3-1/TRBV3-2 | CASSHRELAGGLTGELFF | TGTGCCAGCAGCCACCGAGAACTAGCGGGAGGCCTCACCGGGGAGCTGTTTTTT
TRBJ1-2 | - | - | TRBV7-9 | CASSSTQGGSYGYTF | TGTGCCAGCAGCTCGACCCAGGGTGGAAGCTATGGCTACACCTTC
TRBJ1-1 | - | - | TRBV6-6 | CASSYLDSEAFF | TGTGCCAGCAGTTACCTGGACAGTGAAGCTTTCTTT
TRBJ1-2 | - | - | TRBV7-2 | CASSSLTGNYGYTF | TGTGCCAGCAGCTCACTTACGGGGAACTATGGCTACACCTTC
TRBJ2-6 | - | - | TRBV27 | CASRLTRPGLLSGANVLTF | TGTGCCAGCAGACTTACCCGTCCAGGGCTTCTCTCTGGGGCCAACGTCCTGACTTTC
TRBJ2-5 | - | TRBD2 | TRBV2 | CASRDASGLYQETQYF | TGTGCCAGCAGGGACGCTAGCGGCCTTTACCAAGAGACCCAGTACTTC
TRBJ2-7 | - | TRBD1 | TRBV5-4 | CASSSDRVSFYEQYF | TGTGCCAGCAGCTCGGACAGGGTAAGCTTCTACGAGCAGTACTTC
TRBJ1-6 | - | TRBD1 | TRBV7-2 | CASSLRQGNSPLHF | TGTGCCAGCAGCTTACGACAGGGGAATTCACCCCTCCACTTT
TRBJ2-1 | - | TRBD2 | TRBV29-1 | CSVLARTSGYNEQFF | TGCAGCGTTTTGGCTCGGACTAGCGGATACAATGAGCAGTTCTTC
TRBJ2-3 | once | TRBD2 | TRBV19 | CASRSKGRATDTQYF | TGTGCCAGTCGCTCAAAGGGGAGGGCCACAGATACGCAGTATTTT
TRBJ2-5 | - | - | TRBV5-4 | CASSLGLEGRETQYF | TGTGCCAGCAGCTTGGGACTAGAGGGGAGGGAGACCCAGTACTTC
TRBJ1-1 | - | - | TRBV18 | CASSPLRENTEAFF | TGTGCCAGCTCACCATTACGGGAGAACACTGAAGCTTTCTTT
TRBJ1-1 | once | TRBD1 | TRBV6-5 | CASTPGTDLLEAFF | TGTGCCAGCACTCCCGGGACAGATCTTCTTGAAGCTTTCTTT
TRBJ2-2 | - | - | TRBV5-1 | CASSLDLGVTGELFF | TGCGCCAGCAGCTTGGATCTCGGGGTAACCGGGGAGCTGTTTTTT
TRBJ2-1 | - | TRBD2 | TRBV27 | CASSSPLAGGYNEQFF | TGTGCCAGCAGTTCCCCCCTAGCGGGAGGATACAATGAGCAGTTCTTC
TRBJ1-6 | - | - | TRBV18 | CASSPISGIGSPLHF | TGTGCCAGCTCGCCAATCTCGGGGATTGGTTCACCCCTCCACTTT
TRBJ2-3 | - | - | TRBV11-3 | CASSFYSTDTQYF | TGTGCCAGCAGCTTCTACAGCACAGATACGCAGTATTTT
TRBJ2-5 | few | TRBD2 | TRBV7-2 | CASSLVGGPSGETQYF | TGTGCCAGCAGCTTGGTGGGAGGGCCTTCGGGGGAGACCCAGTACTTC
TRBJ2-7 | - | TRBD1 | TRBV5-1 | CASSRRDRVYEQYF | TGCGCCAGCAGTAGGCGGGACAGGGTGTACGAGCAGTACTTC
TRBJ2-5 | - | - | TRBV29-1 | CSVVLGGGGETQYF | TGCAGCGTTGTTCTGGGGGGAGGTGGGGAGACCCAGTACTTC
TRBJ1-4 | once | - | TRBV7-9 | CASHRDTNEKLFF | TGTGCCAGCCACAGGGATACTAATGAAAAACTGTTTTTT
TRBJ1-2 | - | - | TRBV2 | CASTWTVTNYGYTF | TGTGCCAGCACGTGGACAGTGACTAACTATGGCTACACCTTC
TRBJ1-1 | - | - | TRBV11-1 | CASTPGGDTEAFF | TGTGCCAGCACCCCCGGAGGGGACACTGAAGCTTTCTTT
TRBJ2-1 | - | - | TRBV7-3 | CASSFEQASYNEQFF | TGTGCCAGCAGCTTTGAACAGGCCTCCTACAATGAGCAGTTCTTC
TRBJ2-1 | - | TRBD1 | TRBV4-2 | CASSQEGQLPNEQFF | TGTGCCAGCAGCCAAGAGGGACAGTTACCCAATGAGCAGTTCTTC
TRBJ1-1 | - | - | TRBV5-8 | CASSYSPQGNTEAFF | TGTGCCAGCAGCTATTCCCCACAGGGGAACACTGAAGCTTTCTTT